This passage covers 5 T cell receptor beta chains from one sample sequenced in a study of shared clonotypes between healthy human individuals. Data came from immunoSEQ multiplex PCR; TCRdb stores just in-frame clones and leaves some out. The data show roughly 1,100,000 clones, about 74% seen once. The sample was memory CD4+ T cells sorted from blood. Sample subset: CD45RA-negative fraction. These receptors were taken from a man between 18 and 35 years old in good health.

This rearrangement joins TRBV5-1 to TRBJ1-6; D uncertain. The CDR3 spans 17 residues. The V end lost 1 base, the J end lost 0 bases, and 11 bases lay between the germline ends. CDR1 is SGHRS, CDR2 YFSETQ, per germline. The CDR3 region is CASSLSSSSSYNSPLHF. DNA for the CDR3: TGCGCCAGCAGCTTGTCCAGTTCCAGCTCCTATAATTCACCCCTCCACTTT.

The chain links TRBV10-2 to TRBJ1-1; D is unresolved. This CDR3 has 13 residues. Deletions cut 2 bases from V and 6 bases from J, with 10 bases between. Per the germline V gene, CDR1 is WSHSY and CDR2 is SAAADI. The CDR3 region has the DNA TGCGCCAGCAGTGAGATTAGGCGCTCTGAAGCTTTCTTT. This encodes CASSEIRRSEAFF.

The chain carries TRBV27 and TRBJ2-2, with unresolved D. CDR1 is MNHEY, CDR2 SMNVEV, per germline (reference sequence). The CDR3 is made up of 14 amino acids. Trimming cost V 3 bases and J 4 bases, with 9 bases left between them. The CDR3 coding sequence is TGTGCCAGCAGTTTCCGGGTGACCACCGGGGAGCTGTTTTTT. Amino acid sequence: CASSFRVTTGELFF.

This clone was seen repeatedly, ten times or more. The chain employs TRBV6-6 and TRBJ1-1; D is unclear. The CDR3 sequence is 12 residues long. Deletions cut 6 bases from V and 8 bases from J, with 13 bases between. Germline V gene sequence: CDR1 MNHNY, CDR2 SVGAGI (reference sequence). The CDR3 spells CASRPVRMEAFF. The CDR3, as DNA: TGTGCCAGCAGGCCAGTCCGGATGGAAGCTTTCTTT.

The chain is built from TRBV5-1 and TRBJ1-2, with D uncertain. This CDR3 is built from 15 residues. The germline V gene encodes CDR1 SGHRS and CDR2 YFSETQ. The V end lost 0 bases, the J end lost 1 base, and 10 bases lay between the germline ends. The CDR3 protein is CASSLEIGYNYGYTF. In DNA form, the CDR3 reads TGCGCCAGCAGCTTGGAAATAGGGTATAACTATGGCTACACCTTC.